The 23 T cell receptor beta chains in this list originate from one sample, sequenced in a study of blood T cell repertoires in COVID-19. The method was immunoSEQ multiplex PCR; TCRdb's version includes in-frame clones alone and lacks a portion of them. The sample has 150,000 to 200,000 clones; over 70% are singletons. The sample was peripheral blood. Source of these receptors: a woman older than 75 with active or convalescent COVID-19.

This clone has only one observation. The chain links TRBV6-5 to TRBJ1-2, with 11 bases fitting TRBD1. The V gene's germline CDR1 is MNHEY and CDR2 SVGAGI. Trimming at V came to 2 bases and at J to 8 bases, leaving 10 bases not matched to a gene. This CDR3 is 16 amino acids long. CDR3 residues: CASSYPAGQGAGGYTF. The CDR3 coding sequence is TGTGCCAGCAGTTACCCGGCCGGACAGGGGGCGGGGGGCTACACCTTC.

This CDR3 is CASSGGTGGWGYTF. CDR3 bases: TGTGCCAGCAGTGGAGGGACAGGGGGCTGGGGCTACACCTTC. V is TRBV2 and J is TRBJ1-2; TRBD1 matches at 12 bases. With V trimmed by 4 bases and J by 8 bases, 5 bases remained unmatched. This CDR3 contains 14 residues. Per germline, CDR1 SNHLY and CDR2 FYNNEI.

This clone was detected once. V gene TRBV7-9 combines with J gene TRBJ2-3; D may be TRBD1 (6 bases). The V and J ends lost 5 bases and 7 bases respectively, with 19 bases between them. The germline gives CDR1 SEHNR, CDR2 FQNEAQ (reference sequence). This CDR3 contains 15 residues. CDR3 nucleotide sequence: TGTGCCAGCAGCGAGGGGACGCGAGGGGGAAATACGCAGTATTTT. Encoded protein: CASSEGTRGGNTQYF.

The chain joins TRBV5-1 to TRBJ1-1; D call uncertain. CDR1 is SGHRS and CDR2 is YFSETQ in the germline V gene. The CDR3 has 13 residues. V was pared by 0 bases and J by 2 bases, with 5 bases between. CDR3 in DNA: TGCGCCAGCAGCTTGGGAGATAACACTGAAGCTTTCTTT. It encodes CASSLGDNTEAFF.

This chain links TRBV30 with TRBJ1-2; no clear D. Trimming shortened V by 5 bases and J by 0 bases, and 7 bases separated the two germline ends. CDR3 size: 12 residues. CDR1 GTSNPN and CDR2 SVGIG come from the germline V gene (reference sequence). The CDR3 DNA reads TGTGCCTGGGCCGGGACTAACTATGGCTACACCTTC. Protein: CAWAGTNYGYTF.

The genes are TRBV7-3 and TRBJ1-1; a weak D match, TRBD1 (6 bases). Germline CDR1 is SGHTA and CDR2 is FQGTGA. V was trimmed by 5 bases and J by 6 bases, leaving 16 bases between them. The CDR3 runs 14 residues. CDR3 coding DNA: TGTGCCAGCAGCCGGGGACAAAGTGGCTCTGAAGCTTTCTTT. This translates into CASSRGQSGSEAFF.

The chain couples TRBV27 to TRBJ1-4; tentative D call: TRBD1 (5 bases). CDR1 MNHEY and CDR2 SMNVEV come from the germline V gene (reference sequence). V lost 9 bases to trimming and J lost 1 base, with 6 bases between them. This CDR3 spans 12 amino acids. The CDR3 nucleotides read TGTGCCAGTCAGGGAACTAATGAAAAACTGTTTTTT. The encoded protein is CASQGTNEKLFF.

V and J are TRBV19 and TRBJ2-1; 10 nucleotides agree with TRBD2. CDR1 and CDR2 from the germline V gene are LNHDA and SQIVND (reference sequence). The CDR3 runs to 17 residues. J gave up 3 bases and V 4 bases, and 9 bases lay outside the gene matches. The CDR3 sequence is CASSTRTSGTSYNEQFF. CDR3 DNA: TGTGCCAGTAGTACTCGGACTAGCGGTACGAGCTACAATGAGCAGTTCTTC.

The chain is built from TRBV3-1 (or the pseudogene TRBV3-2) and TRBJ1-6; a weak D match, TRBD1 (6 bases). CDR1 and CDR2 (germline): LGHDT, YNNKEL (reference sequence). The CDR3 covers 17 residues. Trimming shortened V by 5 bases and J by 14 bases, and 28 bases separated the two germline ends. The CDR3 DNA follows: TGTGCCAGCAGCTACTCACAGGGAGCCCCTTCCAGGGGCGCCCTCCACTTT. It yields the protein CASSYSQGAPSRGALHF.

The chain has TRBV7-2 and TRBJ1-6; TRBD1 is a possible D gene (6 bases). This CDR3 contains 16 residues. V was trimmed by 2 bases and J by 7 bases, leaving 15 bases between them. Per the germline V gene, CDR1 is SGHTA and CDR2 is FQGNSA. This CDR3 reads CASSLSRQVSNSPLHF. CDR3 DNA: TGTGCCAGCAGCTTATCAAGACAGGTCTCGAATTCACCCCTCCACTTT. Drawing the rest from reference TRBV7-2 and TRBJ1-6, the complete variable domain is GAGVSQSPSNKVTEKGKDVELRCDPISGHTALYWYRQSLGQGLEFLIYFQGNSAPDKSGLPSDRFSAERTGGSVSTLTIQRTQQEDSAVYLCASSLSRQVSNSPLHFGNGTRLTVT.

CDR3 DNA sequence: TGTGCCAGCAGTTTGAAGGCTCCAGGAGGAAACACCATATATTTT. It is translated as CASSLKAPGGNTIYF. The rearrangement joins TRBV27 to TRBJ1-3; D gene unclear. From germline, CDR1 is MNHEY and CDR2 SMNVEV (reference sequence). The CDR3 has 15 amino acids. Deletions cut 3 bases from V and 4 bases from J, with 13 bases between.

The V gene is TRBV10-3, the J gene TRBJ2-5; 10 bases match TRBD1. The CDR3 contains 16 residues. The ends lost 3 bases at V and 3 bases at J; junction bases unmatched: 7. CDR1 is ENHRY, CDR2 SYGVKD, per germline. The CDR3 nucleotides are TGTGCCATCAGTGACGGGACAGGGGAAGGAAAAGAGACCCAGTACTTC. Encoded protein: CAISDGTGEGKETQYF.

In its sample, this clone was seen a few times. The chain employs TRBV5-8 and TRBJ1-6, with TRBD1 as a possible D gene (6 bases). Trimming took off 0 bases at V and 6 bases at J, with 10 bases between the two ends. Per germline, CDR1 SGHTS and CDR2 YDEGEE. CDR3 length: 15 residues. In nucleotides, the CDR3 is TGTGCCAGCAGCTTGGGGGCAGGGGTTAATTCACCCCTCCACTTT. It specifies CASSLGAGVNSPLHF.

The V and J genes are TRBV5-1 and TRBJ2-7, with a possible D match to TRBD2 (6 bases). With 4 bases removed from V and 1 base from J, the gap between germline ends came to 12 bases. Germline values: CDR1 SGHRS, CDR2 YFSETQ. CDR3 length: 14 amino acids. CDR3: CASSGGTLSYEQYF. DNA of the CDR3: TGCGCCAGCAGCGGCGGGACGCTATCCTACGAGCAGTACTTC.

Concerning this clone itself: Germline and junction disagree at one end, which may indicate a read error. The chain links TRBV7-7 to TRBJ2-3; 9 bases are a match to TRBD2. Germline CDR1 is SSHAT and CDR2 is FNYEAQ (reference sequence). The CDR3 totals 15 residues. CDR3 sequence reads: CASSLLAGETDTQYF. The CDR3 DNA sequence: TGTGCTAGCAGCCTATTAGCGGGGGAGACAGATACGCAGTATTTT.

The CDR3 nucleotides are TGTGCCAGCAGTGAATGGAGCGGAGCAGATTCACCCCTCCACTTT. It specifies CASSEWSGADSPLHF. V is TRBV25-1 and J is TRBJ1-6; D ambiguous. There are 15 residues in the CDR3. Trimming removed 1 base at V and 8 bases at J, with 12 bases between. Germline V gene lookup returns CDR1 MGHDK and CDR2 SYGVNS.

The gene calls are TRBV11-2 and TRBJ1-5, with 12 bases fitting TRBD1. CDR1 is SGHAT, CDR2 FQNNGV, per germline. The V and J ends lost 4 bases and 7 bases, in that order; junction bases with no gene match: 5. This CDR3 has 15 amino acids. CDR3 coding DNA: TGTGCCAGCAGCTGGGACAGGGGGCCGGGACAGCCCCAGCATTTT. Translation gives CASSWDRGPGQPQHF.

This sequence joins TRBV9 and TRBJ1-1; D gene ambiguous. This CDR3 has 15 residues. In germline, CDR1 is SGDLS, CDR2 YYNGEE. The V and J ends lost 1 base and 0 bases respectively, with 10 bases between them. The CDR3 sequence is CASSVSTVMNTEAFF. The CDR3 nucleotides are TGTGCCAGCAGCGTATCTACAGTTATGAACACTGAAGCTTTCTTT.

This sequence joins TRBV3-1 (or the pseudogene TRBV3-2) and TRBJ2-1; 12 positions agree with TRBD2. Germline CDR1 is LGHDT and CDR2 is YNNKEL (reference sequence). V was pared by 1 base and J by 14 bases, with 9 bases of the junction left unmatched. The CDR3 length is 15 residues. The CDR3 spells CASSQGLAGGQEEFF. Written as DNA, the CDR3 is TGTGCCAGCAGCCAAGGCCTAGCGGGGGGGCAGGAAGAGTTCTTC.

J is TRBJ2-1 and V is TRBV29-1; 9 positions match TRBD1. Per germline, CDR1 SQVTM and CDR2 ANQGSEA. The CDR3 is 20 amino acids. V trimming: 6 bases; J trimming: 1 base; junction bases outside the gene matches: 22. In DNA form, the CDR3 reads TGCAGCGTAGCCAGTGCCGGGACAGGGAGGGGACCAAGGTCCTACAATGAGCAGTTCTTC. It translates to CSVASAGTGRGPRSYNEQFF.

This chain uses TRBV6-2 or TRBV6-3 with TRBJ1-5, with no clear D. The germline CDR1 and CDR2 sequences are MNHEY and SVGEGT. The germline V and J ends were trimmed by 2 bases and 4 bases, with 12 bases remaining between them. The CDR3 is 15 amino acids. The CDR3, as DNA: TGTGCCAGCAGTTACAGAGGTTTAGGAAATCAGCCCCAGCATTTT. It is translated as CASSYRGLGNQPQHF.

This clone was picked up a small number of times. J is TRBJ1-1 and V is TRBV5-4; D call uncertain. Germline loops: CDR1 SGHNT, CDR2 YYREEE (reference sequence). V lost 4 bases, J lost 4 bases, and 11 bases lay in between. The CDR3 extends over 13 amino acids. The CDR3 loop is CASSPKSGTEAFF. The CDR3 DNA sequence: TGTGCCAGCAGCCCTAAATCTGGCACTGAAGCTTTCTTT.

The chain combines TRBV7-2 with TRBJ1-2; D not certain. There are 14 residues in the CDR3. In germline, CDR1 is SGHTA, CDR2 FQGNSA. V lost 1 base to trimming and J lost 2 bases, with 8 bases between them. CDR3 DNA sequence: TGTGCCAGCAGCTTAGTTCGGAGAAACTATGGCTACACCTTC. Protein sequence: CASSLVRRNYGYTF.